This is a list of T cell receptor beta chains from one sample in a study of chemoradiotherapy in HPV16-positive cancers. TCRdb keeps only in-frame clones here, not all; method: immunoSEQ multiplex PCR. The sample comprises roughly 15,000 clones, more than 75% of which are singletons, and roughly 9.8% rests with the top ten. Collection took place from a patient who underwent chemoradiotherapy. Receptors were obtained from a human donor with HPV-associated anogenital cancer. CDR3s include the opening cysteine and the closing phenylalanine or tryptophan. A D gene is named only where the DNA matches it firmly. Not every row has a clone size; where given, it reads once, few, many or a size class.

size,V,D,J,CDR3,DNA
-,TRBV9,-,TRBJ1-2,CASSPRGGNYGYTF,TGTGCCAGCAGCCCCCGGGGAGGTAACTATGGCTACACCTTC
few,TRBV7-9,-,TRBJ1-1,CASSLVEGTEAFF,TGTGCCAGCAGCTTAGTGGAGGGCACTGAAGCTTTCTTT
-,TRBV5-4,-,TRBJ1-1,CASSFTVNTEAFF,TGTGCCAGCAGCTTCACAGTGAACACTGAAGCTTTCTTT
once,TRBV28,-,TRBJ2-3,CANSFEPGTDTQYF,TGTGCCAACAGTTTTGAACCGGGCACAGATACGCAGTATTTT
-,TRBV5-1,-,TRBJ2-7,CASSLVGYEQYF,TGCGCCAGCAGCTTGGTGGGGTACGAGCAGTACTTC
-,TRBV6-6,-,TRBJ1-1,CASSYRVPRANTEAFF,TGTGCCAGCAGTTACCGAGTTCCCCGGGCTAACACTGAAGCTTTCTTT
-,TRBV6-5,TRBD1,TRBJ1-1,CASSWTGSAEAFF,TGTGCCAGCAGTTGGACAGGGAGTGCTGAAGCTTTCTTT
-,TRBV7-7,TRBD2,TRBJ2-5,CASSLGSGVGETQYF,TGTGCTAGCAGCTTAGGAAGCGGGGTGGGGGAGACCCAGTACTTC
few,TRBV6-1,TRBD1,TRBJ1-2,CASSAAPNRGDGYTF,TGTGCCAGCAGTGCCGCCCCAAACAGGGGTGATGGCTACACCTTC
-,TRBV4-3,-,TRBJ2-3,CASSPSVGTFDTDTQYF,TGCGCCAGCAGCCCGTCCGTCGGAACTTTCGACACAGATACGCAGTATTTT
-,TRBV4-1,-,TRBJ1-1,CASSPQRSTEAFF,TGCGCCAGCAGCCCCCAGCGTAGCACTGAAGCTTTCTTT
-,TRBV5-4,TRBD1,TRBJ1-1,CASSWQGGENTEAFF,TGTGCCAGCAGCTGGCAGGGGGGCGAGAACACTGAAGCTTTCTTT
-,TRBV19,-,TRBJ2-2,CASSIKGSQYTGELFF,TGTGCCAGTAGTATAAAAGGATCCCAGTACACCGGGGAGCTGTTTTTT
-,TRBV13,-,TRBJ1-2,CASSLGLRGGYTF,TGTGCCAGCAGCTTAGGCCTAAGGGGTGGCTACACCTTC
-,TRBV18,-,TRBJ2-1,CASSLGGRDEQFF,TGTGCCAGCTCACTGGGGGGGCGCGATGAGCAGTTCTTC
-,TRBV30,-,TRBJ2-2,CAWRRETNTGELFF,TGTGCCTGGAGGAGGGAGACGAACACCGGGGAGCTGTTTTTT
-,TRBV7-7,-,TRBJ2-1,CASSLEEYNEQFF,TGTGCTAGCAGCTTAGAGGAATACAATGAGCAGTTCTTC
once,TRBV11-3,-,TRBJ2-2,CASSLEESTGELFF,TGTGCCAGCAGCTTAGAGGAGTCTACCGGGGAGCTGTTTTTT
-,TRBV4-2,-,TRBJ1-1,CASSQEWTDEAFF,TGTGCCAGCAGCCAAGAGTGGACGGACGAAGCTTTCTTT
-,TRBV4-2,TRBD2,TRBJ2-3,CASSPRGGVVPDTQYF,TGTGCCAGCAGCCCTCGGGGGGGCGTCGTCCCAGATACGCAGTATTTT